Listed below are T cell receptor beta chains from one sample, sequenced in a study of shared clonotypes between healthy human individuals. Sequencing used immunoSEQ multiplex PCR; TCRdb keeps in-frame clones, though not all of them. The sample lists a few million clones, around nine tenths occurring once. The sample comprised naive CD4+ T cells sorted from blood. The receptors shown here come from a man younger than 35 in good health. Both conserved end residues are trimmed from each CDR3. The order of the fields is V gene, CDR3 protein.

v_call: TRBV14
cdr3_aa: ASSQERASQQY

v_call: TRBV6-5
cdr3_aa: ASSYSGGLSYNEQF

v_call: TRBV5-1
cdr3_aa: ASSWGPGTENQPQH

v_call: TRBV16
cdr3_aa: ASSPHRNTGELF

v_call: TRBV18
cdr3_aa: ASSPAQGGRNTEAF

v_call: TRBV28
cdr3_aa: ASSFGGNSPLH

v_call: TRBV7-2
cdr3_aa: ASSLGLAGGNNEQF

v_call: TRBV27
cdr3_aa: ASRDFATRQY

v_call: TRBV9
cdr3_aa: ASSSRAGDLTDTQY

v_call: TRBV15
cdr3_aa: ATSRDGKLIYGYT

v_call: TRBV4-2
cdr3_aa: ASSRQGTGWSYNEQF

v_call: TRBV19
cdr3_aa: ASSTLTGGTGELF

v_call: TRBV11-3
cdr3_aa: ASSLTGNEQF

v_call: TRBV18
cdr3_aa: ASSPGQGFGYT

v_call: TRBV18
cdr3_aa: ASSPSHATAYEQY

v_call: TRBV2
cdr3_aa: ARGALRGAQY

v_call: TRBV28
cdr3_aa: ASSLRQGTGELF